This T cell receptor (beta chain) is from a study of shared clonotypes between healthy human individuals. Profiling relied on immunoSEQ multiplex PCR, and the TCRdb table lists in-frame clones only, not all of them. The data show approximately 2,000,000 clones, 80% to 95% seen once. Terminally differentiated effector memory CD45RA+ cells were excluded from the naive CD8 cells, which were CD45RO-negative and positively selected for CCR7. Overall study findings and caveats: Naive subsets tended to show greater estimated richness than memory subsets.

J gave up 0 bases and V 4 bases, and 10 bases lay outside the gene matches. This CDR3 region has 17 residues. Germline values: CDR1 MNHEY, CDR2 SMNVEV (reference sequence). Points on this clone: The antigen is undetermined.

This TCR was sampled from a man younger than 30 in good health. Some clones in this sample may be carry-over from other donors' samples. The chain carries TRBV27 and TRBJ2-7, with 9 bases that match TRBD1. Sequences were obtained from naive CD8+ T cells from PBMCs. CDR3 nucleotide sequence: TGTGCCAGCAGTTATCGAACGGGGACAGGGTACTCCTACGAGCAGTACTTC. Translating it yields CASSYRTGTGYSYEQYF.